This T cell receptor (beta chain) was captured by sequencing in a study of T cell repertoires in cytomegalovirus infection. On the study more broadly: Both a matching HLA type and CMV infection were indicated by public TCR beta signatures. Findings and limits, study-wide: The cumulative frequency of public TCR beta families identified carriers of CMV plus the relevant HLA. Predominance within the ex vivo response was attributable to HLA-C-restricted CMV-specific TCR beta clonotypes.

The CDR3 totals 15 residues. Per the germline V gene, CDR1 is SGHAT and CDR2 is FQNNGV. Trimming stripped 2 bases from V and 9 bases from J, with 14 bases between. A remark on this clonotype: What it recognizes is unknown.

TCRdb recomputed calls from the reads with MiXCR, one row per CDR3 protein. Counted here are around 430,000 distinct CDR3 sequences, 40% to 50% occurring once; the ten biggest clones make up just under 45%. The chain couples TRBV11-2 to TRBJ1-6; D is perhaps TRBD1 (5 bases). The source material was cultured PBMCs, sampled from culture after CMV antigen stimulation. The clonotype was recovered from a human donor in good health (CMV status not recorded). Some clones in this sample may be carry-over from other donors' samples. CDR3 sequence reads: CASSLTGLGLSPLHF. CDR3 bases: TGTGCCAGCAGCTTAACAGGCCTTGGGCTTTCACCCCTCCACTTT.